This T cell receptor (beta chain) emerged from a study of T cell changes during pregnancy in multiple sclerosis. V gave up 1 base and J gave up 0 bases, with 8 bases separating them. Per the germline V gene, CDR1 is MGHRA and CDR2 is YSYEKL. The CDR3 sequence is 15 residues long. Using immunoSEQ multiplex PCR, the repertoire was profiled, and TCRdb retains in-frame clones only, with some absent. The profile shows about 49,000 clones, 85% to 95% of them singletons. The sample in question was CD8+ T cells from peripheral blood mononuclear cells, obtained before pregnancy. The rearrangement links TRBV4-1 to TRBJ2-3; D is undetermined. This sequence was found in a female donor with multiple sclerosis, enrolled in a pregnancy study. The CDR3 DNA is TGCGCCAGCAGCCAAGTTACTCCTAGCACAGATACGCAGTATTTT. Residues: CASSQVTPSTDTQYF.